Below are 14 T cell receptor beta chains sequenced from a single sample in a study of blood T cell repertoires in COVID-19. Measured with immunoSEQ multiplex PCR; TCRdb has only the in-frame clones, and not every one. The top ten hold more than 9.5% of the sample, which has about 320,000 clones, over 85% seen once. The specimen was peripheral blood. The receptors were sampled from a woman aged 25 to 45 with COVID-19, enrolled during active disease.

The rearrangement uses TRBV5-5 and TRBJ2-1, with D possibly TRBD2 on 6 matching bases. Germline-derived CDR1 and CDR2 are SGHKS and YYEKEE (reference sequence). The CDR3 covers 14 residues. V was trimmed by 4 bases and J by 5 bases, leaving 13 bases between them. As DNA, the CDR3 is TGTGCCAGCAGCCTAGCGACGGGAAACAATGAGCAGTTCTTC. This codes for CASSLATGNNEQFF.

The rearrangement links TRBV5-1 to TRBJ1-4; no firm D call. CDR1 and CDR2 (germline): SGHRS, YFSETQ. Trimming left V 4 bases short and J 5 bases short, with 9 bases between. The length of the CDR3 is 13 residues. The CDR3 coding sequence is TGCGCCAGCAGCGGAGGGCGCAATGAAAAACTGTTTTTT. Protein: CASSGGRNEKLFF.

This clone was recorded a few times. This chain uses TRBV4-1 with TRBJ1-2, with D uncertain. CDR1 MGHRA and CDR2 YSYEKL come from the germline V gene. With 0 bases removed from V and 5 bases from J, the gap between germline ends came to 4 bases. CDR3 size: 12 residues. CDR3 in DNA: TGCGCCAGCAGCCAAGATCAGTATGGCTACACCTTC. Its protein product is CASSQDQYGYTF.

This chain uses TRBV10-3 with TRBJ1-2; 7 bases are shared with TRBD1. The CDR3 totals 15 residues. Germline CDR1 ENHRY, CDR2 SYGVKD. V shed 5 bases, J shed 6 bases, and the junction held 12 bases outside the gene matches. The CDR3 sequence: CAISSTTGSENGYTF. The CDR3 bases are TGTGCCATCAGTTCCACGACAGGGAGTGAAAATGGCTACACCTTC.

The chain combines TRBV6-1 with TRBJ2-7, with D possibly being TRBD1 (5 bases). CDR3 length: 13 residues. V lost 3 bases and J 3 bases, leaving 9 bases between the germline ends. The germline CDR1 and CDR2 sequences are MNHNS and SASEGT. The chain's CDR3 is CASSEGDSYEQYF. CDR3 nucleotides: TGTGCCAGCAGTGAGGGTGACAGCTACGAGCAGTACTTC.

In DNA, the CDR3 is TGTGCCAGCAGCTTACCGGTTACAGGGTCACCCTCCTACGAGCAGTACTTC. It codes for CASSLPVTGSPSYEQYF. The rearrangement joins TRBV7-9 to TRBJ2-7, with D possibly being TRBD1 (6 bases). Germline values: CDR1 SEHNR, CDR2 FQNEAQ (reference sequence). This CDR3 has 17 residues. Trimming took off 2 bases at V and 0 bases at J, with 17 bases between the two ends.

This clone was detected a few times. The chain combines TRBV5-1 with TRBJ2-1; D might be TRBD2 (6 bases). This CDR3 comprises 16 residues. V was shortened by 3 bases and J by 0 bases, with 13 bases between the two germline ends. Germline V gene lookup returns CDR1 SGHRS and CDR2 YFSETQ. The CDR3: CASSYLGGSSYNEQFF. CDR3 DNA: TGCGCCAGCAGCTATCTGGGGGGAAGCTCCTACAATGAGCAGTTCTTC.

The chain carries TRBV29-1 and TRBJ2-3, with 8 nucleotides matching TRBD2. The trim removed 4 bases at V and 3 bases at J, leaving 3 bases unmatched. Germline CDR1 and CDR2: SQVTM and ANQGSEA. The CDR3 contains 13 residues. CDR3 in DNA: TGCAGCGTTGTAGGACTAGCAACAGATACGCAGTATTTT. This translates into CSVVGLATDTQYF.

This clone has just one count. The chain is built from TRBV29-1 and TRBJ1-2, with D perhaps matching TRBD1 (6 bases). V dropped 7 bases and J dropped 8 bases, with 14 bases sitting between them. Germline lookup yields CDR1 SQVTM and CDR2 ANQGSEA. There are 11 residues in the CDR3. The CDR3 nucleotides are TGCAGCGCGCCGGGGGGCCGGGGCTACACCTTC. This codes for CSAPGGRGYTF. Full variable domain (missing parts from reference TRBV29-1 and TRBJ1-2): SAVISQKPSRDICQRGTSLTIQCQVDSQVTMMFWYRQQPGQSLTLIATANQGSEATYESGFVIDKFPISRPNLTFSTLTVSNMSPEDSSIYLCSAPGGRGYTFGSGTRLTVV.

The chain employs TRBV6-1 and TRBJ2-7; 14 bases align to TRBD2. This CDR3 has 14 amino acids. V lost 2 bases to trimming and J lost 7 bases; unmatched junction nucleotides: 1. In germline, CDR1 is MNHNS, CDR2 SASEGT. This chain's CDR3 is CASSERTSGGEQYF. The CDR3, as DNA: TGTGCCAGCAGTGAAAGGACTAGCGGGGGGGAGCAGTACTTC.

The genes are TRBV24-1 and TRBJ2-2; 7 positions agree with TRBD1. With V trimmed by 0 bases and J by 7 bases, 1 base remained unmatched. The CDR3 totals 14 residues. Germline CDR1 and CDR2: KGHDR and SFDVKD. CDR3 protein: CATSDLRQGGELFF. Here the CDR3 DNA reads TGTGCCACCAGTGATTTGCGACAGGGCGGGGAGCTGTTTTTT.

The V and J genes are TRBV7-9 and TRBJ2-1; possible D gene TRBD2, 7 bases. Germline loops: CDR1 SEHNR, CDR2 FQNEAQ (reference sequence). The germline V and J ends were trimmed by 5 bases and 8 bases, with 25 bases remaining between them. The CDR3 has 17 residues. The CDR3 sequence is CASSPSWGGAFLDEQFF. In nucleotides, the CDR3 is TGTGCCAGCAGCCCCTCGTGGGGGGGCGCCTTTTTGGATGAGCAGTTCTTC. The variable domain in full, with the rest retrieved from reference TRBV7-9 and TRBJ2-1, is DTGVSQNPRHKITKRGQNVTFRCDPISEHNRLYWYRQTLGQGPEFLTYFQNEAQLEKSRLLSDRFSAERPKGSFSTLEIQRTEQGDSAMYLCASSPSWGGAFLDEQFFGPGTRLTVL.

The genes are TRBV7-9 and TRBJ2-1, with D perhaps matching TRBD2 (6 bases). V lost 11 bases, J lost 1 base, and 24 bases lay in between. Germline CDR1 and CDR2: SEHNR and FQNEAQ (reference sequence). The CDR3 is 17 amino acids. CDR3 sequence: CAPAIIEGGSSYNEQFF. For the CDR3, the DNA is TGTGCCCCAGCAATAATTGAGGGAGGCTCTTCCTACAATGAGCAGTTCTTC.

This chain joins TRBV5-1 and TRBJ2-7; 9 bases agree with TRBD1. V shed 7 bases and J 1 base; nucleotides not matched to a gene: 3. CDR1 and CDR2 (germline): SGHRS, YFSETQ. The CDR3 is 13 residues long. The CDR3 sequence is CASGTGSSYEQYF. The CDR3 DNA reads TGCGCCAGCGGGACAGGGTCGTCCTACGAGCAGTACTTC.